This paragraph covers one TCR beta chain sequence. Its cognate antigen is unknown. The sample is drawn from a study of fetal regulatory T cell absence and autoimmunity. Overall study: IPEX patients had exocrine pancreas autoimmunity without clinical diabetes. The study, taken as a whole, reports: Pancreas TCRs were oligoclonally enriched versus cord blood, some clones over 80-fold. The oligoclonal enrichment was interpreted as supporting antigen-driven pancreatic autoimmunity before birth in IPEX syndrome.

The CDR3 has 13 amino acids. Germline-derived CDR1 and CDR2 are SEHNR and FQNEAQ (reference sequence). Trimming took 4 bases from V and 11 from J; bases not matched to a gene: 8. Only in-frame clones appear in the TCRdb table, and some are missing; sequencing was by immunoSEQ multiplex PCR. The table shows around 100,000 clones, with approximately 79% occurring only once. The receptor's source is a male donor with IPEX syndrome. This chain uses TRBV7-9 with TRBJ1-1, with 9 bases aligning to TRBD1. Material: pancreas tissue. DNA of the CDR3: TGTGCCAGCAGCTCTTCTGGGACAGGGAAGGCTTTCTTT. Its protein is CASSSSGTGKAFF.